This T cell receptor (beta chain) came from a study of T-cell memory formation after mild COVID-19. Study-wide findings and caveats: CD4+ clones that contracted lay mainly in CM and EM; CD8+ ones lay in EMRA. Second-wave clones reaching peak frequency on day 37 lacked confirmed SARS-CoV-2 specificity. Clones shrinking between day 15 and 85 showed a balanced CD4/CD8 split, and those that grew later tilted toward CD4+.

This clonotype was seen a handful of times. Its specificity is unknown. The CDR3 has 13 amino acids. Trimming left V 8 bases short and J 1 base short, with 12 bases between. Germline CDR1 reads MNHEY; CDR2 reads SVGEGT. One entry per CDR3 protein, called by TCRdb with MiXCR from the 5' RACE reads. The data contain 270,000 or so distinct CDR3 sequences, more than 15% of them singletons. The chain employs TRBV6-2 or TRBV6-3 and TRBJ2-7; D is tentatively TRBD1 or TRBD2 (5 bases each). This sequence was found in a man between 18 and 29 years old who had mild COVID-19 (a few samples of this study predate the infection). Cell type and time point are not known. The source material was PBMCs or a T cell subset sorted from them (not recorded which). CDR3: CASDRDGSYEQYV. The CDR3 DNA reads TGTGCCAGCGACCGGGACGGATCCTACGAGCAGTACGTC.